This T cell receptor (beta chain) was captured in a study of CD8 T cells in Susac syndrome. RNA in amounts of roughly 0.5 to 1 ug was reverse transcribed with random hexamers. TCRdb re-called the immunoSEQ multiplex PCR reads with MiXCR, one entry per CDR3 protein. The sample carries under 200,000 distinct CDR3 sequences, approximately 90% recorded once. This CDR3 comprises 16 residues. The germline V gene encodes CDR1 LNHNV and CDR2 YYDKDF (reference sequence). V was clipped by 3 bases and J by 10 bases, with 22 bases between them. The material sequenced was CD4+ T cells from PBMCs. This TCR came from a human donor in good health. The rearrangement uses TRBV15 and TRBJ2-1; the D gene is possibly TRBD2 (6 bases). The CDR3 loop is CATSSPAGTRLGEQFF. The CDR3 bases are TGTGCCACCAGCAGCCCCGCGGGGACTCGCCTCGGCGAGCAGTTCTTC.